Following are 27 T cell receptor beta chains from one sample sequenced in a study of shared clonotypes between healthy human individuals. TCRdb's copy holds only in-frame clones and misses some; the assay was immunoSEQ multiplex PCR. The sample has 500,000 to 550,000 clones; 90% to 97% are singletons. Sequencing input: naive CD4+ T cells sorted from blood. Subset reported: CD45RA+ positively selected. Receptor source: a woman aged 30 to 39 in good health.

The chain couples TRBV27 to TRBJ1-1; the D is unclear. Trimming pared 2 bases from V and 2 bases from J, leaving 6 bases between. The CDR3 extends over 13 amino acids. Germline V gene data show CDR1 as MNHEY and CDR2 as SMNVEV (reference sequence). The CDR3 coding sequence is TGTGCCAGCAGTTTAGACCTCAACACTGAAGCTTTCTTT. It translates to CASSLDLNTEAFF.

V is TRBV5-1 and J is TRBJ2-3; TRBD2 might be the D (5 bases). The germline V gene encodes CDR1 SGHRS and CDR2 YFSETQ. The CDR3 is made up of 18 amino acids. Trimming cost V 0 bases and J 2 bases, with 19 bases left between them. The CDR3 nucleotides read TGCGCCAGCAGCTTGGTAGCGCGCCAGCGGCTGACCACAGATACGCAGTATTTT. It translates to CASSLVARQRLTTDTQYF.

The CDR3 bases are TGTGCCAGCATCGGGGTTAGCAATCAGCCCCAGCATTTT. Translation gives CASIGVSNQPQHF. The chain recombines TRBV28 with TRBJ1-5, with D hard to call. The length of the CDR3 is 13 residues. CDR1 and CDR2 from the germline V gene are MDHEN and SYDVKM. Deletions cut 7 bases from V and 0 bases from J, with 7 bases between.

The chain recombines TRBV15 with TRBJ2-7, with D tentatively TRBD1 (5 bases). V lost 0 bases and J lost 5, with 14 bases in between. Germline assignment: CDR1 LNHNV and CDR2 YYDKDF (reference sequence). This CDR3 region has 15 residues. The CDR3 DNA sequence: TGTGCCACCAGCAGAGATTATCAGGGCCCGAACGAGCAGTACTTC. Translating it yields CATSRDYQGPNEQYF.

The rearrangement links TRBV15 to TRBJ2-5; TRBD1 agrees at 7 bases. The DNA end favors TRBJ2-7, so the J call may be wrong. This CDR3 has 16 amino acids. The germline gives CDR1 LNHNV, CDR2 YYDKDF (reference sequence). CDR3: CATSRELGDREHEQYF. CDR3 nucleotides: TGTGCCACCAGCAGAGAGTTAGGAGACAGGGAGCACGAGCAGTACTTC.

A few counts support this clone. This chain links TRBV28 with TRBJ2-3; TRBD1 or TRBD2 may be the D gene (6 bases each). The CDR3 extends over 12 amino acids. The V gene lost 2 bases and the J gene lost 8 bases, with 8 bases spanning the gap. Germline loops: CDR1 MDHEN, CDR2 SYDVKM. The CDR3 is CASSLRGPTQYF. The CDR3 coding sequence is TGTGCCAGCAGTTTACGGGGGCCTACGCAGTATTTT.

This clone occurred once. The chain employs TRBV9 and TRBJ2-2, with TRBD2 identical over 11 bases. Germline-derived CDR1 and CDR2 are SGDLS and YYNGEE. V was pared by 0 bases and J by 4 bases, with 2 bases of the junction left unmatched. This CDR3 spans 16 amino acids. The CDR3 nucleotides are TGTGCCAGCAGCGTAGCCGGGACTAGCGGCACCGGGGAGCTGTTTTTT. It is translated as CASSVAGTSGTGELFF.

The rearrangement uses TRBV28 and TRBJ2-7; 10 nucleotides line up with TRBD1. The CDR3 spans 14 residues. V shed 3 bases and J 4 bases; nucleotides not matched to a gene: 3. The germline gives CDR1 MDHEN, CDR2 SYDVKM. CDR3 region: CASSLDRGYYEQYF. In nucleotides, the CDR3 is TGTGCCAGCAGTTTGGACAGGGGGTATTACGAGCAGTACTTC.

The chain combines TRBV5-4 with TRBJ2-5; D not resolved. This CDR3 has 15 amino acids. Germline CDR1 and CDR2: SGHNT and YYREEE (reference sequence). Trimming left V 0 bases short and J 13 bases short, with 22 bases between. The CDR3 sequence is CASSLASESLRHLYF. CDR3 nucleotide sequence: TGTGCCAGCAGCTTGGCCTCTGAATCGTTACGCCATTTGTACTTC. The full variable domain, rest sourced from reference TRBV5-4 and TRBJ2-5, is ETGVTQSPTHLIKTRGQQVTLRCSSQSGHNTVSWYQQALGQGPQFIFQYYREEENGRGNFPPRFSGLQFPNYSSELNVNALELDDSALYLCASSLASESLRHLYFGPGTRLLVL.

This chain links TRBV5-1 with TRBJ2-5, with 7 bases that match TRBD2. J gave up 5 bases and V 2 bases, and 9 bases lay outside the gene matches. This CDR3 has 15 residues. CDR1 and CDR2 from the germline V gene are SGHRS and YFSETQ. In DNA form, the CDR3 reads TGCGCCAGCAGCTTCCCCGCGGGAGTGGGCGAGACCCAGTACTTC. Protein sequence: CASSFPAGVGETQYF.

This clone was observed a single time. The J gene is TRBJ2-3, the V gene TRBV29-1, with D tentatively TRBD1 (6 bases). V was cut by 4 bases and J by 7 bases, with 21 bases left in between. Germline V gives CDR1 SQVTM, CDR2 ANQGSEA. The length of the CDR3 is 15 residues. The CDR3 is CSVGHRDILSHTQYF. DNA of the CDR3: TGCAGCGTTGGACACCGGGACATTCTCTCCCATACGCAGTATTTT.

This clone was found once. Different DNA sequences within this sample yield the same CDR3. The chain combines TRBV28 with TRBJ1-5, with D perhaps TRBD1 (5 bases). CDR1 and CDR2 from the germline V gene are MDHEN and SYDVKM. The CDR3 covers 12 residues. Between the trimmed V and J ends, which lost 2 bases and 6 bases, there was a span of 5 bases. In DNA form, the CDR3 reads TGTGCCAGCAGTTTAGGGGGTCAGCCCCAGCATTTT. It yields the protein CASSLGGQPQHF.

V is TRBV9 and J is TRBJ1-3; unclear D gene. The germline V gene has CDR1 SGDLS and CDR2 YYNGEE. This CDR3 spans 16 amino acids. Trimming pared 2 bases from V and 0 bases from J, leaving 12 bases between. CDR3 amino acids: CASSVTGIGSGNTIYF. The DNA of the CDR3 is TGTGCCAGCAGCGTTACGGGGATCGGCTCTGGAAACACCATATATTTT.

This sequence joins TRBV6-6 and TRBJ2-5; the D gene is possibly TRBD1 (6 bases). The CDR3 runs to 13 residues. V was pared by 8 bases and J by 1 base, with 11 bases between. The germline CDR1 and CDR2 sequences are MNHNY and SVGAGI (reference sequence). CDR3 sequence reads: CASRTGIQETQYF. Written as DNA, the CDR3 is TGTGCCAGCCGTACAGGGATCCAAGAGACCCAGTACTTC.

CDR3 loop: CASSSPPRDPWPGELFF. In DNA, the CDR3 is TGTGCCAGCAGCTCCCCCCCGAGGGACCCTTGGCCGGGGGAGCTGTTTTTT. The V call is TRBV11-2, the J call TRBJ2-2; D is perhaps TRBD1 or TRBD2 (5 bases each). The CDR3 is made up of 17 amino acids. V was trimmed by 4 bases and J by 8 bases, leaving 23 bases between them. CDR1 is SGHAT and CDR2 is FQNNGV in the germline V gene.

V and J are TRBV4-1 and TRBJ1-1; D unclear. Trimming pared 3 bases from V and 3 bases from J, leaving 23 bases between. The CDR3 contains 18 residues. Per germline, CDR1 MGHRA and CDR2 YSYEKL. This CDR3 is CASSHGVLGVAGDTEAFF. CDR3 coding DNA: TGCGCCAGCAGCCACGGAGTATTGGGAGTAGCGGGAGACACTGAAGCTTTCTTT.

A note on this clone: The sample contains more than one DNA sequence encoding this CDR3. The rearrangement joins TRBV18 to TRBJ1-5; D may be TRBD1 (6 bases). The CDR3 covers 14 residues. V lost 3 bases and J lost 4, with 10 bases in between. Germline-derived CDR1 and CDR2 are KGHSH and LQKENI. CDR3 bases: TGTGCCAGCTCACCGGGAACAGGGAATCAGCCCCAGCATTTT. This codes for CASSPGTGNQPQHF.

V is TRBV19 and J is TRBJ1-2; weak D call: TRBD1 (5 bases). The length of the CDR3 is 15 residues. Germline assignment: CDR1 LNHDA and CDR2 SQIVND (reference sequence). The V gene lost 3 bases and the J gene lost 3 bases, with 14 bases spanning the gap. The CDR3 is CASSMPQGIHYGYTF. For the CDR3, the DNA is TGTGCCAGTAGTATGCCCCAGGGAATCCACTATGGCTACACCTTC. The variable domain in full, completed from reference TRBV19 and TRBJ1-2, reads DGGITQSPKYLFRKEGQNVTLSCEQNLNHDAMYWYRQDPGQGLRLIYYSQIVNDFQKGDIAEGYSVSREKKESFPLTVTSAQKNPTAFYLCASSMPQGIHYGYTFGSGTRLTVV.

This sequence joins TRBV5-4 and TRBJ2-3, with 8 nucleotides matching TRBD2. Germline CDR1 reads SGHNT; CDR2 reads YYREEE (reference sequence). V shed 2 bases, J shed 3 bases, and the junction held 2 bases outside the gene matches. The CDR3 consists of 14 residues. The CDR3 coding sequence is TGTGCCAGCAGCTTCCGACTAGCGACAGATACGCAGTATTTT. Its translation: CASSFRLATDTQYF. The entire variable domain, with the rest obtained from reference TRBV5-4 and TRBJ2-3, is as follows: ETGVTQSPTHLIKTRGQQVTLRCSSQSGHNTVSWYQQALGQGPQFIFQYYREEENGRGNFPPRFSGLQFPNYSSELNVNALELDDSALYLCASSFRLATDTQYFGPGTRLTVL.

The chain uses TRBV11-2 and TRBJ2-7; D is undetermined. The CDR3 has 14 amino acids. CDR1 is SGHAT and CDR2 is FQNNGV in the germline V gene. Trimming took 5 bases from V and 2 from J, leaving 13 bases between them. Written as DNA, the CDR3 is TGTGCCAGCAGCCCGGTGCGGAGTCCCTACGAGCAGTACTTC. This codes for CASSPVRSPYEQYF.

The chain recombines TRBV14 with TRBJ2-7; TRBD2 agrees at 8 bases. V was pared by 4 bases and J by 3 bases, with 8 bases of the junction left unmatched. Germline CDR1 is SGHDN and CDR2 is FVKESK. The CDR3 loop spans 15 amino acids. The CDR3 protein is CASSRRGAGGYEQYF. CDR3 sequence (DNA): TGTGCCAGCAGCCGCCGTGGGGCGGGAGGCTACGAGCAGTACTTC.

V usage is TRBV18 and J usage is TRBJ1-1; D is unclear. Germline V lookup: CDR1 KGHSH, CDR2 LQKENI. The V and J ends lost 3 bases and 4 bases respectively, with 15 bases between them. There are 15 residues in the CDR3. The CDR3 loop reads CASSPNGIWGTEAFF. The DNA of the CDR3 is TGTGCCAGCTCACCGAACGGGATTTGGGGCACTGAAGCTTTCTTT. The entire variable domain, with the rest obtained from reference TRBV18 and TRBJ1-1, is as follows: NAGVMQNPRHLVRRRGQEARLRCSPMKGHSHVYWYRQLPEEGLKFMVYLQKENIIDESGMPKERFSAEFPKEGPSILRIQQVVRGDSAAYFCASSPNGIWGTEAFFGQGTRLTVV.

This clone was seen once. V is TRBV28 and J is TRBJ1-1, with TRBD1 as a possible D gene (5 bases). Trimming left V 6 bases short and J 8 bases short, with 13 bases between. This CDR3 has 12 amino acids. The germline V gene has CDR1 MDHEN and CDR2 SYDVKM. CDR3 loop: CASRLTPGEAFF. The CDR3 DNA reads as TGTGCCAGCAGGCTTACCCCAGGGGAAGCTTTCTTT.

The chain has TRBV7-2 and TRBJ2-5, with a tentative D call TRBD2 (5 bases). V lost 0 bases to trimming and J lost 1 base, with 12 bases between them. Germline V gene sequence: CDR1 SGHTA, CDR2 FQGNSA. The CDR3 spans 16 residues. CDR3 nucleotides: TGTGCCAGCAGCTTAGCGCGGGCTAGCCTCCAAGAGACCCAGTACTTC. As protein: CASSLARASLQETQYF.

This clone has just one count. The rearrangement links TRBV18 to TRBJ2-1; 10 nucleotides align to TRBD2. Losses at the gene ends were 1 base for V and 10 bases for J; bases not matched to a gene: 4. CDR1 is KGHSH, CDR2 LQKENI, per germline. This CDR3 has 14 residues. The CDR3 loop reads CASSPQREGPEQFF. The CDR3 coding sequence is TGTGCCAGCTCACCACAGCGGGAGGGCCCGGAGCAGTTCTTC. Complete variable domain (other parts from reference TRBV18 and TRBJ2-1): NAGVMQNPRHLVRRRGQEARLRCSPMKGHSHVYWYRQLPEEGLKFMVYLQKENIIDESGMPKERFSAEFPKEGPSILRIQQVVRGDSAAYFCASSPQREGPEQFFGPGTRLTVL.

The chain recombines TRBV27 with TRBJ2-7, with D possibly being TRBD1 or TRBD2 (7 bases each). The CDR3 totals 15 residues. V lost 3 bases and J 3 bases, leaving 15 bases between the germline ends. CDR1 is MNHEY, CDR2 SMNVEV, per germline (reference sequence). CDR3 bases: TGTGCCAGCAGTTTCCGTCAGGGGGGGTACTACGAGCAGTACTTC. Its translation: CASSFRQGGYYEQYF.

The V gene is TRBV28, the J gene TRBJ2-7; D gene unclear. Germline V gene data show CDR1 as MDHEN and CDR2 as SYDVKM. The length of the CDR3 is 13 residues. Trimming left V 10 bases short and J 4 bases short, with 17 bases between. CDR3 DNA sequence: TGTGCCACCCTGGAATACAACCATTACGAGCAGTACTTC. Translation: CATLEYNHYEQYF. Full variable domain (missing parts from reference TRBV28 and TRBJ2-7): DVKVTQSSRYLVKRTGEKVFLECVQDMDHENMFWYRQDPGLGLRLIYFSYDVKMKEKGDIPEGYSVSREKKERFSLILESASTNQTSMYLCATLEYNHYEQYFGPGTRLTVT.